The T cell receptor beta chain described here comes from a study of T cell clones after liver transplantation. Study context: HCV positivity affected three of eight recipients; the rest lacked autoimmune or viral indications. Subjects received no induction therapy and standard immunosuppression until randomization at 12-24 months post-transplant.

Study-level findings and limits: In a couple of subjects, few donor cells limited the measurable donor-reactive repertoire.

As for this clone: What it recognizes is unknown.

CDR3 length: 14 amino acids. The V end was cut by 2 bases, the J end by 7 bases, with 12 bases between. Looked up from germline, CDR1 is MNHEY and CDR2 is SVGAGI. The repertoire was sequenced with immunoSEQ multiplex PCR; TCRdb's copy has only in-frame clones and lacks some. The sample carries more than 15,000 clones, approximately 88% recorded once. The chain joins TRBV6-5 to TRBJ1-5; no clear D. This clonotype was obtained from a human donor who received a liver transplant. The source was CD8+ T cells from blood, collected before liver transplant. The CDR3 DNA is TGTGCCAGCAGTTACAGAGCGACGGGGCAGCCCCAGCATTTT. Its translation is CASSYRATGQPQHF.